This T cell receptor (beta chain) derives from a study of CD8+CD57+ T cells in acquired aplastic anemia. In the study overall: An average of roughly 3 ug of DNA was obtained from sorted CD4+ and CD8+ cells.

The use of genomic DNA as template underpinned the TCR beta VDJ and CDR3 profiling. TCRdb recomputed calls from the reads with MiXCR, one row per CDR3 protein. The table records 150,000 to 200,000 distinct CDR3 sequences, around half of them present only once. This clonotype was counted ten times or more. This CDR3 contains 13 residues. Trimming took 2 bases from V and 5 from J, leaving 9 bases between them. It was patients with CD8+CD57+ cell expansion by flow cytometry who were chosen for sequencing. Among the patients, all had severe acquired aplastic anemia. The receptor comes from a human donor with aplastic anemia. This chain uses TRBV12-3 or TRBV12-4 with TRBJ1-1; D might be TRBD1 (5 bases). The sequenced sample consisted of sorted CD4+, CD8+, or CD8+CD57+ T cells (not recorded which) from PBMCs. The CDR3 DNA reads TGTGCCAGCAGTTTAATCTGGGGGACTGAAGCTTTCTTT. This gives the protein CASSLIWGTEAFF.